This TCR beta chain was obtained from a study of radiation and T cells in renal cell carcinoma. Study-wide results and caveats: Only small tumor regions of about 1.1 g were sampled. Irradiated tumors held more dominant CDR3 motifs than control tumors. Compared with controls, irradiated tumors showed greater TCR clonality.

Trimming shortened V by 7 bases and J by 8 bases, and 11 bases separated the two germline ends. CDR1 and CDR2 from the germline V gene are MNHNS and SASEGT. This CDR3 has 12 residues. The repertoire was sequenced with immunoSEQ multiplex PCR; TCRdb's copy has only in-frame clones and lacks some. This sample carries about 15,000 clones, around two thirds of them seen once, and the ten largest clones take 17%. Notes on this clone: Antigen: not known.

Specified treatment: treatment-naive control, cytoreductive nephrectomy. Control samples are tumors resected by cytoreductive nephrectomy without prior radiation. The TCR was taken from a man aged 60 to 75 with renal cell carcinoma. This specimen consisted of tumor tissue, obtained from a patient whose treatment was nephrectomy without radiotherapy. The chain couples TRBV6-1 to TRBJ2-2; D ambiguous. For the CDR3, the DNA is TGTGCCAGCACCGCCGGACCGGGGGAGCTGTTTTTT. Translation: CASTAGPGELFF.